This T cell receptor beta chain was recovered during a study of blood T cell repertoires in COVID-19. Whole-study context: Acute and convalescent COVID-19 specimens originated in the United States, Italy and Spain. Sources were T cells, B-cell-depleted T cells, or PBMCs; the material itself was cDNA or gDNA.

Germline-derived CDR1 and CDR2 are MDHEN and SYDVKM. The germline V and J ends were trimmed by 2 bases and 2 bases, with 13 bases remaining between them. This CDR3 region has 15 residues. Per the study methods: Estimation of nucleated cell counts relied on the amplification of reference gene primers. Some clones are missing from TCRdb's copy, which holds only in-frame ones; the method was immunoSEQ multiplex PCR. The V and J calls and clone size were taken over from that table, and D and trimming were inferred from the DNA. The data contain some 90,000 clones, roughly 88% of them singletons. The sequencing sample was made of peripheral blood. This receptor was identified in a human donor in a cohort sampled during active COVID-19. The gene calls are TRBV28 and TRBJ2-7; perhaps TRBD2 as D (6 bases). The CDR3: CASSLGGYGTYEQYF. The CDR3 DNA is TGTGCCAGCAGTTTAGGGGGGTATGGCACCTACGAGCAGTACTTC.